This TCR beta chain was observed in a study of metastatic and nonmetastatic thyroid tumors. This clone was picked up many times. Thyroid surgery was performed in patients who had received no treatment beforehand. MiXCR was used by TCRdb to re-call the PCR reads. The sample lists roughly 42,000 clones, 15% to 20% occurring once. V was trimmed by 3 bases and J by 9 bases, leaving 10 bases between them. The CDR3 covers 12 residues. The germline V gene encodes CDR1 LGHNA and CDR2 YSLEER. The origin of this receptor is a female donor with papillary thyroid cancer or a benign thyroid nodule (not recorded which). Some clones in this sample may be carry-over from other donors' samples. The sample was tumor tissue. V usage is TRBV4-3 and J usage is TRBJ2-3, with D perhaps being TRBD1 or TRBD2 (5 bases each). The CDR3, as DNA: TGCGCCAGCAGCCAGGCTCGGGGCACGCAGTATTTT. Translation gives CASSQARGTQYF.